These T cell receptor beta chains were read from a single sample in a study of cytomegalovirus exposure and HLA in healthy donors. Sequenced by immunoSEQ multiplex PCR; TCRdb stores in-frame clones only, minus some. The sample holds 130,000 or so clones, 65% to 75% seen once. The sample comprised PBMCs. These receptors were taken from a man aged 40-55 years in good health and CMV-seropositive. The CDR3 runs from the conserved cysteine through the conserved F or W. D genes are given only for firm matches. Clone size is shown for a subset of rows, as once, few, many or a class of expanded clone.

clone size,D gene,J gene,V gene,CDR3 DNA,CDR3 protein
NA,TRBD1,TRBJ1-3,TRBV5-1,TGCGCCAGCAGCCCTACAGGGGGGAATGGAAACACCATATATTTT,CASSPTGGNGNTIYF
NA,NA,TRBJ1-1,TRBV10-3,TGTGCCACCAGGAACAGGGAAGGGAACACTGAAGCTTTCTTT,CATRNREGNTEAFF
NA,NA,TRBJ1-1,TRBV5-1,TGCGCCAGCAGCATCACGGCAGGACTGGGGAACACTGAAGCTTTCTTT,CASSITAGLGNTEAFF
NA,TRBD1,TRBJ2-7,TRBV18,TGTGCCAGCTCACCTGGACAGGGAGCCTACGAGCAGTACTTC,CASSPGQGAYEQYF
NA,NA,TRBJ2-1,TRBV7-2,TGTGCCAGCAGCTTAGGAGCCGACAATGAGCAGTTCTTC,CASSLGADNEQFF
NA,NA,TRBJ1-3,TRBV18,TGTGCCAGCTCACCACCCACAGCTCCTGCCCGGGGGGTATATTTT,CASSPPTAPARGVYF
NA,TRBD2,TRBJ2-7,TRBV9,TGTGCCAGCAGCGTAGAGGGGACTAGCTTCGAGCAGTACTTC,CASSVEGTSFEQYF
few,TRBD1,TRBJ2-7,TRBV5-1,TGCGCCAGCAGCTCATTCTCGACAGGGGCGGGGAACGAGCAGTACTTC,CASSSFSTGAGNEQYF
NA,NA,TRBJ1-1,TRBV19,TGTGCCAGTAGTAGCCGACCGAGGGTGGGAGAAGCTTTCTTT,CASSSRPRVGEAFF
NA,NA,TRBJ2-3,TRBV10-3,TGTGCCATCACTATGGACAGCTATAGCACAGATACGCAGTATTTT,CAITMDSYSTDTQYF
NA,TRBD1,TRBJ2-3,TRBV18,TGTGCCAGCTCACCGGACAGGGGGCCTGTAGATACGCAGTATTTT,CASSPDRGPVDTQYF
NA,NA,TRBJ2-1,TRBV18,TGTGCCAGCTCACTTACCACTCCGTATCAGGGTGAGCAGTTCTTC,CASSLTTPYQGEQFF
NA,NA,TRBJ1-5,TRBV6-5,TGTGCCAGCAGCGGAGGGGGGGGCGGCAATCAGCCCCAGCATTTT,CASSGGGGGNQPQHF
NA,NA,TRBJ2-3,TRBV29-1,TGCAGCGTTGATCCGGCAGGGGTCAGGGATACGCAGTATTTT,CSVDPAGVRDTQYF
NA,NA,TRBJ2-1,TRBV2,TGTGCCAGCAGGATCTGGGCGACAGAATACAATGAGCAGTTCTTC,CASRIWATEYNEQFF
NA,NA,TRBJ2-7,TRBV5-1,TGCGCCAGCAGCCCCAGCGGAACCTACGAGCAGTACTTC,CASSPSGTYEQYF
NA,NA,TRBJ1-2,TRBV14,TGTGCCAGCAGCCAAGTTACAGGGAAGGCCCTTGAATATGGCTACACCTTC,CASSQVTGKALEYGYTF
NA,NA,TRBJ2-7,TRBV5-6,TGTGCCAGCAGCTTGGCAGAATACGAGCAGTACTTC,CASSLAEYEQYF
few,TRBD2,TRBJ2-7,TRBV27,TGTGCCAGCAGTACTAGCGGGAGCAACGAGCAGTACTTC,CASSTSGSNEQYF